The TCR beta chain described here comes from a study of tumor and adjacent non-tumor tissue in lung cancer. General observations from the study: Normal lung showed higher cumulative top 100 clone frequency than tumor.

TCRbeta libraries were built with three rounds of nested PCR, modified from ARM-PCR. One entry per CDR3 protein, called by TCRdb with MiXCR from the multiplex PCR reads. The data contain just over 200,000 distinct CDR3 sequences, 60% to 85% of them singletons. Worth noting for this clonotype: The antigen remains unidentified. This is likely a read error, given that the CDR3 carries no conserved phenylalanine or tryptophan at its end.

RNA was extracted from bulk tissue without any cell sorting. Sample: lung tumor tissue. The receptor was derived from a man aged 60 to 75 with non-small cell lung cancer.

CDR3 in amino acids: CASTPVSTDTQYI. CDR3 DNA sequence: TGTGCCAGCACCCCCGTCAGTACAGATACACAGTATATT. This chain joins TRBV12-3 or TRBV12-4 and TRBJ2-3; D not certain. The CDR3 extends over 13 amino acids.